The clone carrying this TCR beta chain was detected ten times or more. This same CDR3 is encoded by further DNA sequences in the sample. All donors qualified as healthy HIV-negative adults and had experienced no recent acute infections or vaccinations. The data stem from a study of shared clonotypes between healthy human individuals. Across the study: Samples came from a couple of female and a few male donors aged 18 to 49.

The method was immunoSEQ multiplex PCR; TCRdb's version includes in-frame clones alone and lacks a portion of them. The sample lists about 520,000 clones, roughly 80% occurring once. The sequenced sample consisted of PBMCs. The TCR was taken from a woman aged 40 to 50 in good health. Some clones in this sample may be carry-over from other donors' samples.

The CDR3 here is CASSSPTGANEKLFF. In nucleotides, the CDR3 is TGTGCCAGCAGTTCCCCGACAGGTGCAAATGAAAAACTGTTTTTT. V is TRBV28 and J is TRBJ1-4; D possibly corresponds to TRBD1 (6 bases). The germline V and J ends were trimmed by 4 bases and 5 bases, with 14 bases remaining between them. Germline V gene data show CDR1 as MDHEN and CDR2 as SYDVKM. This CDR3 comprises 15 residues.